What follows are 9 T cell receptor beta chains derived from one specimen sequenced in a study of OX40 agonist ivuxolimab in advanced cancers. Clones were sequenced by immunoSEQ multiplex PCR, and TCRdb holds only the in-frame ones, with some missing. The sample yields roughly 33,000 clones, around three quarters seen once. Sequenced material: CD4+ or CD8+ T cells sorted from blood, taken in a trial of the OX40 agonist ivuxolimab. The receptors shown here come from an adult with an advanced solid tumor such as melanoma, head and neck, liver or kidney cancer.

The chain employs TRBV10-3 and TRBJ1-2; tentatively, D is TRBD1 (6 bases). From germline, CDR1 is ENHRY and CDR2 SYGVKD. The CDR3 contains 17 residues. Deletions cut 6 bases from V and 0 bases from J, with 20 bases between. The CDR3 bases are TGTGCCATCAGCGCGATCACCGGGGGCCGGGCTAACTATGGCTACACCTTC. It specifies CAISAITGGRANYGYTF.

This chain links TRBV19 with TRBJ2-5, with 10 nucleotides matching TRBD1. This CDR3 region has 14 residues. The junction had 6 bases not matched to a gene; V was cut back by 6 bases and J by 5 bases. Germline V gene data show CDR1 as LNHDA and CDR2 as SQIVND (reference sequence). The CDR3 DNA follows: TGTGCCAGTAGACAGACAGGGGGCAAGGAGACCCAGTACTTC. This encodes CASRQTGGKETQYF.

This clone was seen a single time. The rearrangement uses TRBV5-4 and TRBJ2-6; D ambiguous. Between the trimmed V and J ends, which lost 3 bases and 0 bases, there was a span of 7 bases. CDR3 length: 15 residues. Germline V lookup: CDR1 SGHNT, CDR2 YYREEE (reference sequence). CDR3 nucleotides: TGTGCCAGCAGCTCGGATGTCTCTGGGGCCAACGTCCTGACTTTC. This translates into CASSSDVSGANVLTF.

The chain combines TRBV27 with TRBJ1-1; D perhaps matches TRBD1 (6 bases). This CDR3 contains 14 residues. From germline, CDR1 is MNHEY and CDR2 SMNVEV (reference sequence). V was clipped by 5 bases and J by 1 base, with 11 bases between them. This CDR3 is CASSLQGANTEAFF. The CDR3 DNA sequence: TGTGCCAGCAGTCTACAGGGCGCGAACACTGAAGCTTTCTTT.

The rearrangement uses TRBV5-1 and TRBJ2-2, with D possibly TRBD2 on 5 matching bases. The V end lost 4 bases, the J end lost 7 bases, and 11 bases lay between the germline ends. The CDR3 extends over 13 amino acids. From germline, CDR1 is SGHRS and CDR2 YFSETQ. CDR3 bases: TGCGCCAGCAGCGCCATCCGGGACGGGGAGCTGTTTTTT. Protein: CASSAIRDGELFF.

The chain joins TRBV7-2 to TRBJ2-1, with 11 bases that match TRBD2. In germline, CDR1 is SGHTA, CDR2 FQGNSA. After removal of 4 bases from V and 3 bases from J, the junction contained 11 bases not matched to a gene. CDR3 size: 18 residues. CDR3 sequence reads: CASSSLGVAGGRYNEQFF. DNA of the CDR3: TGTGCCAGCAGCTCCCTTGGGGTAGCGGGGGGGCGCTACAATGAGCAGTTCTTC.

The J gene is TRBJ1-5, the V gene TRBV27; 7 bases line up with TRBD1. Trimming cost V 6 bases and J 3 bases; bases outside gene matches: 8. Per germline, CDR1 MNHEY and CDR2 SMNVEV (reference sequence). This CDR3 has 15 residues. CDR3 loop: CASSYTGAINQPQHF. Written as DNA, the CDR3 is TGTGCCAGCAGCTACACAGGGGCGATCAATCAGCCCCAGCATTTT.

This chain connects TRBV6-1 to TRBJ2-5; D might be TRBD1 (8 bases). V lost 11 bases to trimming and J lost 5 bases, with 21 bases between them. The germline V gene encodes CDR1 MNHNS and CDR2 SASEGT. The CDR3 spans 14 residues. This CDR3 is CASRIGQGGETQYF. For the CDR3, the DNA is TGTGCCTCCCGTATTGGACAGGGAGGGGAGACCCAGTACTTC.

The rearrangement links TRBV5-5 to TRBJ1-4, with D maybe TRBD1 (5 bases). Trimming pared 0 bases from V and 6 bases from J, leaving 12 bases between. Germline CDR1 and CDR2: SGHKS and YYEKEE (reference sequence). The CDR3 is made up of 15 amino acids. Here the CDR3 reads CASSLVGGSHEKLFF. The CDR3 bases are TGTGCCAGCAGCTTGGTTGGGGGTTCCCATGAAAAACTGTTTTTT.